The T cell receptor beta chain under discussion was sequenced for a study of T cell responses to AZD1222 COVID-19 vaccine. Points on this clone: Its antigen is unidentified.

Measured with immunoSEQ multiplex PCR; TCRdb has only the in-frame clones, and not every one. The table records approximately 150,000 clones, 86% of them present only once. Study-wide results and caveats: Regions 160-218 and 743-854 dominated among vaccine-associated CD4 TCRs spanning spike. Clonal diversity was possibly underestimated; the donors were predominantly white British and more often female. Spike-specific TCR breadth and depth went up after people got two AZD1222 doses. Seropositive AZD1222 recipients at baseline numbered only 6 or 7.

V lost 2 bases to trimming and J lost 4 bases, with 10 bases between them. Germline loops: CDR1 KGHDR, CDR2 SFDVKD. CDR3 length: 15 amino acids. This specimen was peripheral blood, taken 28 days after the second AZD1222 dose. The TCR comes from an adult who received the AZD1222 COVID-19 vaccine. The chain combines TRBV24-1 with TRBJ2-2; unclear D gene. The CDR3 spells CATSDSPPGTGELFF. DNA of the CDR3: TGTGCCACCAGTGATTCCCCCCCCGGCACCGGGGAGCTGTTTTTT.